The 7 T cell receptor beta chains below all came from one sample that was sequenced in a study of blood T cell repertoires in COVID-19. The table came from immunoSEQ multiplex PCR; TCRdb's copy has only in-frame clones and leaves some out. Of 75,000 to 95,000 clones detected, roughly 80% appear once; the ten largest clones hold more than 35%. The specimen was peripheral blood. Receptors originate from a man aged 60 to 69 with COVID-19, enrolled during active disease.

The chain joins TRBV20-1 to TRBJ2-5; 7 positions agree with TRBD2. The trim removed 3 bases at V and 5 bases at J, leaving 0 bases unmatched. Looked up from germline, CDR1 is DFQATT and CDR2 is SNEGSKA (reference sequence). This CDR3 is built from 11 residues. CDR3 protein: CSASGRETQYF. CDR3 DNA: TGCAGTGCTAGCGGGAGGGAGACCCAGTACTTC.

The sample holds a few counts of this clone. The CDR3 spells CASSSHRGSYEQYF. Written as DNA, the CDR3 is TGTGCCAGCAGCTCCCACAGGGGGTCCTACGAGCAGTACTTC. The chain has TRBV11-2 and TRBJ2-7; 8 bases line up with TRBD1. CDR3 length equals 14 residues. Germline trimming cut 4 bases from V and 1 base from J; bases unmatched to any gene: 3. The germline gives CDR1 SGHAT, CDR2 FQNNGV.

This clone has only a few counts. The chain uses TRBV5-6 and TRBJ2-2, with a possible D match to TRBD1 (5 bases). Germline CDR1 SGHDT, CDR2 YYEEEE. This CDR3 is built from 14 residues. Trimming took 0 bases from V and 3 from J, leaving 6 bases between them. The CDR3 loop is CASSLGGHTGELFF. The CDR3 DNA reads as TGTGCCAGCAGCTTGGGGGGCCACACCGGGGAGCTGTTTTTT.

The chain employs TRBV9 and TRBJ2-1, with D perhaps matching TRBD2 (6 bases). Per germline, CDR1 SGDLS and CDR2 YYNGEE. The V end was cut by 2 bases, the J end by 5 bases, with 14 bases between. This CDR3 is built from 15 residues. CDR3 DNA: TGTGCCAGCAGCGTGAGGCCGGGGGTAGACAATGAGCAGTTCTTC. Translating it yields CASSVRPGVDNEQFF.

On this clone itself: Additional DNA sequences in this sample encode the identical CDR3. This chain joins TRBV7-2 and TRBJ2-1; 8 bases line up with TRBD2. The germline V gene has CDR1 SGHTA and CDR2 FQGNSA. V lost 1 base, J lost 3 bases, and 2 bases stayed unmatched. This CDR3 is 15 amino acids long. Here the CDR3 reads CASSLGTSSYNEQFF. For the CDR3, the DNA is TGTGCCAGCAGCTTAGGGACTAGCAGCTACAATGAGCAGTTCTTC.

The genes are TRBV5-5 and TRBJ2-3, with D unresolved. The CDR3 sequence is 12 residues long. The ends were cut back, 0 bases at V and 5 bases at J, with 4 bases in the middle. The V gene's germline CDR1 is SGHKS and CDR2 YYEKEE (reference sequence). CDR3 amino acids: CASSLGLDTQYF. In nucleotides, the CDR3 is TGTGCCAGCAGCTTGGGGCTAGATACGCAGTATTTT.

This sequence joins TRBV6-5 and TRBJ1-2; D gene uncertain. With 3 bases removed from V and 6 bases from J, the gap between germline ends came to 8 bases. The germline V gene encodes CDR1 MNHEY and CDR2 SVGAGI. The CDR3 has 12 residues. This chain's CDR3 is CASSYRGDGYTF. CDR3 coding DNA: TGTGCCAGCAGTTATCGCGGTGATGGCTACACCTTC.